Presented here are 24 T cell receptor beta chains from one specimen sequenced in a study of cytomegalovirus exposure and HLA in healthy donors. A multiplex PCR was run with 60 Vbeta primers and 13 Jbeta primers. TCRdb's copy holds only in-frame clones and misses some; the assay was immunoSEQ multiplex PCR. Counted here are 140,000 or so clones, around four fifths occurring once; the ten biggest clones make up roughly 9.7%. Sequenced: PBMCs. The origin of the receptors is a woman aged 55-69 years in good health and CMV-seropositive.

V usage is TRBV30 and J usage is TRBJ2-7, with D tentatively TRBD1 (6 bases). The CDR3 contains 15 residues. V dropped 5 bases and J dropped 5 bases, with 22 bases sitting between them. Germline V gives CDR1 GTSNPN, CDR2 SVGIG (reference sequence). CDR3 protein: CAWGWGQLREDEQYF. DNA of the CDR3: TGTGCCTGGGGCTGGGGGCAGCTCCGCGAGGACGAGCAGTACTTC.

The chain links TRBV7-9 to TRBJ1-3; 9 positions match TRBD1. The CDR3 runs 17 residues. Germline assignment: CDR1 SEHNR and CDR2 FQNEAQ (reference sequence). J was trimmed by 4 bases and V by 1 base; bases with no gene match: 8. As DNA, the CDR3 is TGTGCCAGCAGCTTAGTAGGGACAGGGAAAAAAGGAAACACCATATATTTT. As protein: CASSLVGTGKKGNTIYF.

The chain joins TRBV29-1 to TRBJ2-7; perhaps TRBD2 as D (5 bases). Trimming stripped 7 bases from V and 6 bases from J, with 16 bases between. Germline loops: CDR1 SQVTM, CDR2 ANQGSEA. This CDR3 contains 12 residues. As DNA, the CDR3 is TGCAGCGCCATAGCCCTAGCAGGCGAGCAGTACTTC. The encoded protein is CSAIALAGEQYF.

This chain connects TRBV4-1 to TRBJ2-3; 7 bases are shared with TRBD2. Germline CDR1 is MGHRA and CDR2 is YSYEKL. CDR3 length equals 15 residues. Trimming removed 3 bases from V and 1 base from J; junction bases left unmatched: 4. The CDR3 bases are TGCGCCAGCAGCCAGCTAACTAGCGGCACAGATACGCAGTATTTT. Residues: CASSQLTSGTDTQYF.

Here the CDR3 DNA reads TGTGCCAGCAGTGATATAGCGGGGAGCACAGATACGCAGTATTTT. This codes for CASSDIAGSTDTQYF. The rearrangement joins TRBV2 to TRBJ2-3; 8 bases map to TRBD2. The germline CDR1 and CDR2 sequences are SNHLY and FYNNEI. This CDR3 has 15 residues. V shed 3 bases, J shed 0 bases, and the junction held 2 bases outside the gene matches.

The genes are TRBV5-1 and TRBJ2-5, with D unresolved. The J call is in doubt because the DNA end fits TRBJ2-7 better. Germline lookup yields CDR1 SGHRS and CDR2 YFSETQ. The CDR3 is made up of 11 amino acids. Here the CDR3 reads CASSLYYEQYF. Here the CDR3 DNA reads TGCGCCAGCAGCTTGTATTACGAGCAGTACTTC.

V gene TRBV5-1 combines with J gene TRBJ1-1, with TRBD1 identical over 9 bases. The CDR3 is 12 residues long. J gave up 11 bases and V 4 bases, and 6 bases lay outside the gene matches. The V gene's germline CDR1 is SGHRS and CDR2 YFSETQ. In DNA form, the CDR3 reads TGCGCCAGCAGCCCCGGACAGGGGCGGGCTTTCTTT. Amino acid sequence: CASSPGQGRAFF. Full variable domain (remainder filled in from reference TRBV5-1 and TRBJ1-1): KAGVTQTPRYLIKTRGQQVTLSCSPISGHRSVSWYQQTPGQGLQFLFEYFSETQRNKGNFPGRFSGRQFSNSRSEMNVSTLELGDSALYLCASSPGQGRAFFGQGTRLTVV.

The V gene is TRBV5-1, the J gene TRBJ1-1; TRBD1 is a possible D gene (6 bases). This CDR3 has 16 amino acids. Trimming pared 4 bases from V and 1 base from J, leaving 17 bases between. Germline CDR1 is SGHRS and CDR2 is YFSETQ. Here the CDR3 DNA reads TGCGCCAGCAGCCGGGACGGGGGGCTCGGGAACACTGAAGCTTTCTTT. Its translation: CASSRDGGLGNTEAFF. Drawing the rest from reference TRBV5-1 and TRBJ1-1, the complete variable domain is KAGVTQTPRYLIKTRGQQVTLSCSPISGHRSVSWYQQTPGQGLQFLFEYFSETQRNKGNFPGRFSGRQFSNSRSEMNVSTLELGDSALYLCASSRDGGLGNTEAFFGQGTRLTVV.

As DNA, the CDR3 is TGTGCCAGCAGTGCGAACAGGGGGGGAATCCAAGAGACCCAGTACTTC. Translating it yields CASSANRGGIQETQYF. V and J are TRBV6-1 and TRBJ2-5; TRBD1 might be the D (8 bases). Germline V CDR1 and CDR2: MNHNS, SASEGT. CDR3 length: 16 residues. V was clipped by 4 bases and J by 1 base, with 16 bases between them.

This clone was picked up a small number of times. DNA for the CDR3: TGTGCCAGCAGTGACTCGAGTACTCGATCTAGCACAGATACGCAGTATTTT. This gives the protein CASSDSSTRSSTDTQYF. The chain is built from TRBV6-4 and TRBJ2-3, with D unresolved. CDR1 and CDR2 from the germline V gene are MRHNA and SNTAGT. Trimming removed 0 bases from V and 0 bases from J, with 13 bases in between. The CDR3 runs to 17 residues.

The V gene is TRBV7-2, the J gene TRBJ2-2; TRBD2 aligns across 11 bases. Germline loops: CDR1 SGHTA, CDR2 FQGNSA. This CDR3 comprises 18 residues. Unmatched junction bases numbered 12, after V lost 4 bases and J lost 5 bases. The CDR3 sequence is CASSSRPPSGGWTGELFF. The CDR3 DNA sequence: TGTGCCAGCAGCTCTAGACCCCCTAGCGGGGGGTGGACCGGGGAGCTGTTTTTT.

The chain uses TRBV6-5 and TRBJ2-1, with 9 nucleotides matching TRBD2. V was clipped by 0 bases and J by 4 bases; unmatched bases: 4. The CDR3 sequence is 16 residues long. Germline CDR1 and CDR2: MNHEY and SVGAGI. The CDR3 nucleotides are TGTGCCAGCAGTTACTCTCCTAGCGGGATATACAATGAGCAGTTCTTC. Residues: CASSYSPSGIYNEQFF.

The chain couples TRBV2 to TRBJ2-2, with 8 bases fitting TRBD1. V trimming: 6 bases; J trimming: 7 bases; junction bases outside the gene matches: 10. Germline loops: CDR1 SNHLY, CDR2 FYNNEI. The CDR3 contains 15 residues. CDR3 sequence: CASRLWTGRNGELFF. The CDR3 nucleotides are TGTGCCAGCAGGCTCTGGACAGGGAGGAACGGGGAGCTGTTTTTT.

This chain links TRBV28 with TRBJ2-1; 8 bases line up with TRBD2. Losses at the gene ends were 6 bases for V and 3 bases for J; bases not matched to a gene: 4. Looked up from germline, CDR1 is MDHEN and CDR2 is SYDVKM. CDR3 size: 14 residues. CDR3 sequence (DNA): TGTGCCAGCAGAACTAGCGGAAGCTACAATGAGCAGTTCTTC. This encodes CASRTSGSYNEQFF.

A few counts support this clone. J is TRBJ2-1 and V is TRBV2; weak D call: TRBD2 (6 bases). From germline, CDR1 is SNHLY and CDR2 FYNNEI. The CDR3 runs to 14 residues. V was pared by 8 bases and J by 0 bases, with 11 bases between. Written as DNA, the CDR3 is TGTGCCAGCGGGGAGGTTAGCTCCTACAATGAGCAGTTCTTC. The encoded protein is CASGEVSSYNEQFF. The entire variable domain, with the rest obtained from reference TRBV2 and TRBJ2-1, is as follows: EPEVTQTPSHQVTQMGQEVILRCVPISNHLYFYWYRQILGQKVEFLVSFYNNEISEKSEIFDDQFSVERPDGSNFTLKIRSTKLEDSAMYFCASGEVSSYNEQFFGPGTRLTVL.

The V and J genes are TRBV28 and TRBJ2-5; D is unclear. The CDR3 sequence is 11 residues long. Germline values: CDR1 MDHEN, CDR2 SYDVKM. The CDR3 coding sequence is TGTGCGTCGACAAACTGGGAGACCCAGTACTTC. Its protein is CASTNWETQYF. The complete variable domain, with remaining parts taken from reference TRBV28 and TRBJ2-5, reads DVKVTQSSRYLVKRTGEKVFLECVQDMDHENMFWYRQDPGLGLRLIYFSYDVKMKEKGDIPEGYSVSREKKERFSLILESASTNQTSMYLCASTNWETQYFGPGTRLLVL.

The rearrangement uses TRBV29-1 and TRBJ1-3; TRBD1 is a possible D gene (5 bases). This CDR3 is built from 16 residues. The ends were cut back, 7 bases at V and 4 bases at J, with 23 bases in the middle. Germline V gene lookup returns CDR1 SQVTM and CDR2 ANQGSEA. The DNA for the CDR3 is TGCAGCGCCTCCGGGGGACGGACCTCGGGAGGAAACACCATATATTTT. As protein: CSASGGRTSGGNTIYF.

This clone was picked up one time. J is TRBJ2-7 and V is TRBV6-6, with 7 bases lining up with TRBD1. CDR3 length equals 13 residues. Germline CDR1 MNHNY, CDR2 SVGAGI (reference sequence). J lost 4 bases, V lost 6 bases, and 6 bases had no gene match. The CDR3 reads CASSSDRVYEQYF. The CDR3 DNA sequence: TGTGCCAGCAGCTCAGACAGGGTTTACGAGCAGTACTTC.

This rearrangement joins TRBV28 to TRBJ2-7; D is undetermined. V was shortened by 6 bases and J by 3 bases, with 15 bases between the two germline ends. Germline CDR1 and CDR2: MDHEN and SYDVKM. This CDR3 contains 14 residues. This chain's CDR3 is CASSPVIVVYEQYF. Here the CDR3 DNA reads TGTGCCAGCAGCCCGGTGATCGTGGTCTACGAGCAGTACTTC.

The chain recombines TRBV11-3 with TRBJ2-3, with a tentative D call TRBD2 (6 bases). The V end lost 6 bases, the J end lost 1 base, and 8 bases lay between the germline ends. This CDR3 has 13 amino acids. CDR1 SGHNT and CDR2 YENEEA come from the germline V gene. The CDR3 DNA reads TGTGCCAGCAGGCAGCGGGGCACAGATACGCAGTATTTT. Translation gives CASRQRGTDTQYF.

This clone came up a few times. The rearrangement uses TRBV29-1 and TRBJ2-7; TRBD2 matches 9 bases. This CDR3 is 13 amino acids long. CDR1 is SQVTM, CDR2 ANQGSEA, per germline. Trimming removed 5 bases from V and 2 bases from J; junction bases left unmatched: 4. The CDR3: CSVRGLAAYEQYF. CDR3 bases: TGCAGCGTTCGGGGACTAGCAGCCTACGAGCAGTACTTC.

The genes are TRBV6-6 and TRBJ1-2; 7 positions agree with TRBD1. Unmatched junction bases numbered 3, after V lost 2 bases and J lost 0 bases. The CDR3 is 15 residues long. Germline V gene sequence: CDR1 MNHNY, CDR2 SVGAGI (reference sequence). The CDR3 reads CASSYRTGANYGYTF. CDR3 in DNA: TGTGCCAGCAGTTACAGGACAGGAGCTAACTATGGCTACACCTTC.

The chain couples TRBV28 to TRBJ2-1; 10 bases are a match to TRBD2. This CDR3 region has 17 residues. After removal of 3 bases from V and 7 bases from J, the junction contained 12 bases not matched to a gene. CDR1 and CDR2 (germline): MDHEN, SYDVKM. The CDR3 spells CASSLGVGSGRKNEQFF. CDR3 sequence (DNA): TGTGCCAGCAGTTTGGGGGTTGGTAGCGGGAGGAAGAATGAGCAGTTCTTC. Full variable domain (remainder filled in from reference TRBV28 and TRBJ2-1): DVKVTQSSRYLVKRTGEKVFLECVQDMDHENMFWYRQDPGLGLRLIYFSYDVKMKEKGDIPEGYSVSREKKERFSLILESASTNQTSMYLCASSLGVGSGRKNEQFFGPGTRLTVL.

The V gene is TRBV28, the J gene TRBJ2-4, with 7 positions matching TRBD2. The CDR3 runs 14 residues. J lost 6 bases, V lost 3 bases, and 5 bases had no gene match. The V gene's germline CDR1 is MDHEN and CDR2 SYDVKM. CDR3 coding DNA: TGTGCCAGCAGTTTCGCTAGCGGTTCAAACATTCAGTACTTC. This translates into CASSFASGSNIQYF.